This T cell receptor (beta chain) was observed in a study of blood T cell repertoires in COVID-19. Study details: There were acute and convalescent COVID-19 samples, and they came from the United States, Italy and Spain.

Profiled with immunoSEQ multiplex PCR; TCRdb holds only in-frame clones, not every one. The repertoire holds a few hundred thousand clones, 82% seen once, with over 4% in the top ten. Per germline, CDR1 LGHDT and CDR2 YNNKEL (reference sequence). This CDR3 comprises 15 residues. The J segment lost 6 bases and the V segment lost 7 bases, leaving 10 bases of the junction unmatched. The chain has TRBV3-1 (or the pseudogene TRBV3-2) and TRBJ2-7; 12 nucleotides align to TRBD2. This sequence was found in a woman between 65 and 79 years old with COVID-19, enrolled during active disease. The sample comprised peripheral blood. CDR3 region: CASTIRTSGDGEQYF. For the CDR3, the DNA is TGTGCCAGCACGATAAGGACTAGCGGGGATGGCGAGCAGTACTTC.